This T cell receptor (beta chain) was sequenced for a study of post-analysis software for immune sequencing data. The V gene's germline CDR1 is MNHEY and CDR2 SMNVEV (reference sequence). There are 13 residues in the CDR3. V lost 2 bases and J 1 base, leaving 6 bases between the germline ends. Findings and caveats of the study: TRBV segments more frequent in patients than in controls numbered roughly 5 and included TRBV5-6, TRBV5-1 and TRBV20-1.

As concerns this clonotype: The antigen is undetermined.

The authors incorporated unique molecular identifiers into the TCR beta cDNA libraries. One entry per CDR3 protein, called by TCRdb with MiXCR from the PCR reads. The sample includes under 200,000 distinct CDR3 sequences, roughly 34% seen only once; the top ten take approximately 30%. The receptor comes from a girl between 5 and 17 years old with multiple sclerosis. The input for sequencing was blood, taken after autologous hematopoietic stem cell transplantation. This rearrangement joins TRBV27 to TRBJ2-7, with TRBD1 as a possible D gene (5 bases). This CDR3 is CASSLHRSYEQYF. CDR3 nucleotide sequence: TGTGCCAGCAGTTTACACAGGTCCTACGAGCAGTACTTC.